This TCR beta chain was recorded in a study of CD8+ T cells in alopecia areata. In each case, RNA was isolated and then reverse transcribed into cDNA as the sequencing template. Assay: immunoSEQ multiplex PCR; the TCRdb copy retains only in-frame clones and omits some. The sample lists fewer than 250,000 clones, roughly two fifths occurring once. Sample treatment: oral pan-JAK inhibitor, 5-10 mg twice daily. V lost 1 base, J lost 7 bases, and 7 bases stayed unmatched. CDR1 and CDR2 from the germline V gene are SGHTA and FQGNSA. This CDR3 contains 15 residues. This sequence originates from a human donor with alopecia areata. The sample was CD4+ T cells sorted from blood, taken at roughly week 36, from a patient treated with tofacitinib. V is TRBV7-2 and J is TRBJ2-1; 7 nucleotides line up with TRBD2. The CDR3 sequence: CASSLGASGVNEQFF. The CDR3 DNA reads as TGTGCCAGCAGCTTAGGGGCTAGCGGAGTAAATGAGCAGTTCTTC.